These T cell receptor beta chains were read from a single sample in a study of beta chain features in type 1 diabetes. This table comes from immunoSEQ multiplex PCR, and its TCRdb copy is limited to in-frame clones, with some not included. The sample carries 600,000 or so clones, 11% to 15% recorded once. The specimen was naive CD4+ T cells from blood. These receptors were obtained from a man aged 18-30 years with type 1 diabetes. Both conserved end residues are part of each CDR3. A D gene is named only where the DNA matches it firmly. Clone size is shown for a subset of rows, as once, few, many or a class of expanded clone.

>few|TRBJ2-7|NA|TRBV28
TGTGCCAGCAGTGCGGGACAGTCCTACGAGCAGTACTTC
CASSAGQSYEQYF
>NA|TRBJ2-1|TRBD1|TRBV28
TGTGCCAGCAGGAACAGGGGGTCGAACAATGAGCAGTTCTTC
CASRNRGSNNEQFF
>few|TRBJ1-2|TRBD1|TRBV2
TGTGCCAGCAGTGGGGACAGTCACTATGGCTACACCTTC
CASSGDSHYGYTF
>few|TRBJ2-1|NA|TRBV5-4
TGTGCCAGCAGCCGCGCCGGAGGACTCCTCGCCTACAATGAGCAGTTCTTC
CASSRAGGLLAYNEQFF
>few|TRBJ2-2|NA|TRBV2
TGTGCCAGCAGGGACTCCAGTGGCGGGGAGCTGTTTTTT
CASRDSSGGELFF
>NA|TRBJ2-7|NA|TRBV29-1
TGCAGCGTTGGGGGCAACTACGAGCAGTACTTC
CSVGGNYEQYF
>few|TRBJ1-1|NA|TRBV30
TGTGCCTGGGTCCCCCGGGGGCGCCTGAACACTGAAGCTTTCTTT
CAWVPRGRLNTEAFF
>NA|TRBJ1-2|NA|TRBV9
TGTGCCAGCAGCGCACGGGACATATCAAACTATGGCTACACCTTC
CASSARDISNYGYTF
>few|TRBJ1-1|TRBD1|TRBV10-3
TGTGCCATCAGTGGTCTAACAGGGGTCACTGAAGCTTTCTTT
CAISGLTGVTEAFF
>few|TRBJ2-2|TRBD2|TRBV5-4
TGTGCCAGCAGCGAGAAAACTAGCGGGTCGAACACCGGGGAGCTGTTTTTT
CASSEKTSGSNTGELFF
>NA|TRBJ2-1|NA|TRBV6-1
TGTGCCAGCAGCCCGGGACAAGGGTACAATGAGCAGTTCTTC
CASSPGQGYNEQFF
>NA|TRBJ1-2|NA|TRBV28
TGTGCCAGCAGCGAAACGTATGGGGATGGCTACACCTTC
CASSETYGDGYTF
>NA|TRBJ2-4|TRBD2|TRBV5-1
TGCGCCAGCAGACGACTAGCGGGGGCCGAAAACATTCAGTACTTC
CASRRLAGAENIQYF
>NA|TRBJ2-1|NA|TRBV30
TGTGCCTGGAGTGTTAGCAGGGGTGAGCAGTTCTTC
CAWSVSRGEQFF
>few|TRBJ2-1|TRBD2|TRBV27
TGTGCCAGCAGACACCTAGCGGGAGCCGGCTACAATGAGCAGTTCTTC
CASRHLAGAGYNEQFF
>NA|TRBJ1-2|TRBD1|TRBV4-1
TGCGCCAGCAGCCACGAGACAGGGGTCCATAACTATGGCTACACCTTC
CASSHETGVHNYGYTF
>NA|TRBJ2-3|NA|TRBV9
TGTGCCAGCAGCGTAGGGGGGGCAGATACGCAGTATTTT
CASSVGGADTQYF
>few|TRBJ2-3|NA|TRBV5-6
TGTGCCAGCAGCTTAAGGCAGGGGTTGGCAGATACGCAGTATTTT
CASSLRQGLADTQYF
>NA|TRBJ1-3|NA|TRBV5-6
TGTGCCAGCAGCTTCAGCAGCTCTGGAAACACCATATATTTT
CASSFSSSGNTIYF
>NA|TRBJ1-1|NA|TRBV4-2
TGTGCCAGCAGCCAAGATTACGGCAGGGGAAGGTCGCCTGAAGCTTTCTTT
CASSQDYGRGRSPEAFF
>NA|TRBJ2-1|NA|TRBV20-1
TGCAGTGAGTCAGCAAACAATGAGCAGTTCTTC
CSESANNEQFF
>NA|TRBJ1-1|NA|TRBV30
TGTGCCTGGAGTGACTCAAGGAATGAAGCTTTCTTT
CAWSDSRNEAFF
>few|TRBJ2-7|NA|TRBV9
TGTGCCAGCAGCGTAACGGGTCAGGCGATATACGAGCAGTACTTC
CASSVTGQAIYEQYF
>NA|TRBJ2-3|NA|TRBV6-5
TGTGCCAGCAGTGGGCCCAGCACAGATACGCAGTATTTT
CASSGPSTDTQYF
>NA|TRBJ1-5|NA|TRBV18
TGTGCCAGCTCACCTAGTTACGGGAATCAGCCCCAGCATTTT
CASSPSYGNQPQHF
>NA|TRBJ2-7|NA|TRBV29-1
TGCAGCGTTGGTCTAGAGGGGGGATCCTACGAGCAGTACTTC
CSVGLEGGSYEQYF